This is a list of T cell receptor beta chains from one sample in a study of cytomegalovirus exposure and HLA in healthy donors. TCRdb's table, derived via immunoSEQ multiplex PCR, lists solely in-frame clones and lacks some. The sample lists some 130,000 clones, 65% to 80% occurring once. The sample comprised PBMCs. The receptors come from a human donor in good health. Each CDR3 is given with its conserved first and last residue. The order of the fields is J gene, D gene, clone size, V gene, CDR3 DNA, CDR3 protein. The D gene is left open where the match is weak. Clone size, where shown, is once, few, many, or a class for clones that have expanded.

J: TRBJ2-7; D: TRBD1; size: .; V: TRBV29-1; DNA: TGCAGCGTGACGGGACAGGGGCATCACGAGCAGTACTTC; CDR3: CSVTGQGHHEQYF
J: TRBJ2-7; D: .; size: few; V: TRBV9; DNA: TGTGCCAGCAGCGTAGAGGCTAGCCCAATCGGGGAGCAGTACTTC; CDR3: CASSVEASPIGEQYF
J: TRBJ2-7; D: .; size: .; V: TRBV7-9; DNA: TGTGCCAGCAGCTTAGTCATGAGACTAGAAGGCTACGAGCAGTACTTC; CDR3: CASSLVMRLEGYEQYF
J: TRBJ2-7; D: TRBD1; size: .; V: TRBV6-1; DNA: TGTGCCAGCAGTGTAACAGGGGGCCACGAGCAGTACTTC; CDR3: CASSVTGGHEQYF
J: TRBJ2-5; D: .; size: .; V: TRBV7-9; DNA: TGTGCCAGCAGGTCCAGGGCCGGGGAGACCCAGTACTTC; CDR3: CASRSRAGETQYF
J: TRBJ2-7; D: TRBD2; size: .; V: TRBV7-9; DNA: TGTGCCAGCAGCTCCCCGCTAGCGGGAGGGCGAACTAGCTCCTACGAGCAGTACTTC; CDR3: CASSSPLAGGRTSSYEQYF
J: TRBJ2-7; D: .; size: .; V: TRBV12-2; DNA: TGTGCAAGTCGCTTAGTTCTAAGCGGCCCCTACGAGCAGTACTTC; CDR3: CASRLVLSGPYEQYF
J: TRBJ1-4; D: .; size: few; V: TRBV6-1; DNA: TGTGCCAGCTGGGGCACAATTAATGAAAAACTGTTTTTT; CDR3: CASWGTINEKLFF
J: TRBJ2-1; D: .; size: few; V: TRBV2; DNA: TGTGCCAGCAGTGCCGAGTCAGGGCGTAATGAGCAGTTCTTC; CDR3: CASSAESGRNEQFF
J: TRBJ2-7; D: TRBD2; size: .; V: TRBV6-1; DNA: TGTGCCAGCAGTGAACGGGACAGCCAAACTAGCGGGAGTATCTACGAGCAGTACTTC; CDR3: CASSERDSQTSGSIYEQYF
J: TRBJ1-2; D: TRBD1; size: few; V: TRBV18; DNA: TGTGCCAGCTCAGAGGACAGGATTACGGCCGGCTACACCTTC; CDR3: CASSEDRITAGYTF
J: TRBJ1-2; D: .; size: .; V: TRBV5-6; DNA: TGTGCCAGCAGCTTGGCCAGGGAATATGGCTACACCTTC; CDR3: CASSLAREYGYTF
J: TRBJ1-1; D: TRBD1; size: .; V: TRBV7-9; DNA: TGTGCCAGCAGCCGTCGACAGGGTTTGAACACTGAAGCTTTCTTT; CDR3: CASSRRQGLNTEAFF
J: TRBJ1-2; D: TRBD1; size: .; V: TRBV10-3; DNA: TGTGCCGTCGGGACAGACCAGTTTCGCTACACCTTC; CDR3: CAVGTDQFRYTF